The 8 T cell receptor beta chains listed next were all sequenced from one sample in a study of glioma-infiltrating T cells. Amplification of TCR alpha and beta CDR3 regions from RNA used iRepertoire nested multiplex PCR. Using its own MiXCR run on the multiplex PCR reads, TCRdb lists one record per CDR3 protein. Of 100,000 to 150,000 distinct CDR3 sequences listed, roughly 24% are singletons. Material: glioma tissue, nonneoplastic brain tissue, or PBMCs (not recorded which). These receptors originate from a human donor with low-grade glioma or glioblastoma, undergoing nonglioma brain surgery, or in good health (not recorded which).

The chain joins TRBV7-9 to TRBJ2-1, with TRBD2 matching over 11 bases. V lost 5 bases to trimming and J lost 4 bases; unmatched junction nucleotides: 10. Germline V gene data show CDR1 as SEHNR and CDR2 as FQNEAQ (reference sequence). The length of the CDR3 is 17 residues. The CDR3 loop reads CASSQEIAGGPYNEQFF. The CDR3 DNA reads as TGTGCCAGCAGCCAAGAGATAGCGGGAGGGCCTTACAATGAGCAGTTCTTC. Filled out from reference TRBV7-9 and TRBJ2-1, the complete variable domain reads DTGVSQNPRHKITKRGQNVTFRCDPISEHNRLYWYRQTLGQGPEFLTYFQNEAQLEKSRLLSDRFSAERPKGSFSTLEIQRTEQGDSAMYLCASSQEIAGGPYNEQFFGPGTRLTVL.

This clonotype was found many times. The V call is TRBV3-1, the J call TRBJ2-3; no definite D call. The CDR3 consists of 14 residues. Deletions cut 6 bases from V and 1 base from J, with 11 bases between. Germline V gives CDR1 LGHDT, CDR2 YNNKEL (reference sequence). DNA for the CDR3: TGTGCCAGCAGTCCGACCAGTGGCACAGATACGCAGTATTTT. Residues: CASSPTSGTDTQYF.

In its sample, this clonotype was seen a few times. The chain combines TRBV5-4 with TRBJ2-7; D gene uncertain. V shed 3 bases and J shed 4 bases, with 11 bases lying between them. The CDR3 loop spans 13 amino acids. The germline V gene has CDR1 SGHNT and CDR2 YYREEE (reference sequence). The CDR3 loop is CASSYDKTYEQYF. The CDR3 coding sequence is TGTGCCAGCAGCTACGACAAGACTTACGAGCAGTACTTC.

This clonotype has a handful of counts. The chain links TRBV6-4 to TRBJ2-3; weak D call: TRBD1 (5 bases). Germline V gene data show CDR1 as MRHNA and CDR2 as SNTAGT. Between the trimmed V and J ends, which lost 0 bases and 2 bases, there was a span of 9 bases. The CDR3 is 15 amino acids. DNA of the CDR3: TGTGCCAGCAGTGACTCGAAAGGGGACACAGATACGCAGTATTTT. As protein: CASSDSKGDTDTQYF.

There are a few counts of this clonotype. A clone one base away is much larger, so this may be a read error. This chain connects TRBV15 to TRBJ2-3; D uncertain. CDR3 size: 16 residues. In germline, CDR1 is LNHNV, CDR2 YYDKDF (reference sequence). Trimming took off 0 bases at V and 3 bases at J, with 13 bases between the two ends. CDR3 sequence: CATSRDGSTPTDTQYF. CDR3 DNA: TGTGCCACCAGCAGAGATGGAAGTACGCCGACAGATACGCAGTATTTT. Full variable domain (missing parts from reference TRBV15 and TRBJ2-3): DAMVIQNPRYQVTQFGKPVTLSCSQTLNHNVMYWYQQKSSQAPKLLFHYYDKDFNNEADTPDNFQSRRPNTSFCFLDIRSPGLGDTAMYLCATSRDGSTPTDTQYFGPGTRLTVL.

On this clonotype: This sequence may be a read error, since a much larger clone differs from it by one base. The rearrangement links TRBV6-1 to TRBJ2-1, with D perhaps TRBD1 (5 bases). Germline V lookup: CDR1 MNHNS, CDR2 SASEGT. This CDR3 comprises 14 residues. Trimming stripped 6 bases from V and 4 bases from J, with 13 bases between. The DNA for the CDR3 is TGTGCCAGCAGCCCCAGACAGAGGTACAATGAGCAGTTCTTC. Its protein is CASSPRQRYNEQFF.

As to this clonotype: A much bigger clone sits one base away, suggesting this may be a read error. The chain joins TRBV20-1 to TRBJ1-1; a possible D gene is TRBD1 (5 bases). The V and J ends lost 1 base and 3 bases respectively, with 15 bases between them. Germline assignment: CDR1 DFQATT and CDR2 SNEGSKA (reference sequence). The CDR3 runs 15 residues. The CDR3 DNA sequence: TGCAGTGCTAGAGCCCCAGGGTGGATTGACACTGAAGCTTTCTTT. Translating it yields CSARAPGWIDTEAFF.

There are a few counts of this clonotype. The rearrangement joins TRBV9 to TRBJ1-1; D unresolved. The CDR3 is 16 amino acids. Trimming removed 2 bases from V and 1 base from J, with 15 bases in between. Germline V CDR1 and CDR2: SGDLS, YYNGEE. This chain's CDR3 is CASSVASSLRNTEAFF. DNA of the CDR3: TGTGCCAGCAGCGTGGCGTCGAGTCTTCGGAACACTGAAGCTTTCTTT.